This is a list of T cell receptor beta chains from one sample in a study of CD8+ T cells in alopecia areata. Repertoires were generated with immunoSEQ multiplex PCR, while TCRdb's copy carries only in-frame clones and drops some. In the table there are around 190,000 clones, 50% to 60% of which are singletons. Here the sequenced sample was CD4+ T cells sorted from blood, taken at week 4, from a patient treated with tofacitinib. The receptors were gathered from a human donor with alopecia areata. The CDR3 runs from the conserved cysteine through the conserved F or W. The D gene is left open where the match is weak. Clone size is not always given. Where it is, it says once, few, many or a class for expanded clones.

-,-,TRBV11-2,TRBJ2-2,CASSLPQGWAGELFF,TGTGCCAGCAGCTTACCGCAGGGATGGGCCGGGGAGCTGTTTTTT
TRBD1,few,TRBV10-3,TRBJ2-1,CAIMRQGALGYEQFF,TGTGCCATCATGAGACAGGGGGCTCTGGGGTATGAGCAGTTCTTC
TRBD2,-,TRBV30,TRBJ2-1,CAWTSLFTGGYNEQFF,TGTGCCTGGACTTCCTTATTCACGGGGGGGTACAATGAGCAGTTCTTC
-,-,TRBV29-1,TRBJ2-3,CSVGLARTDTQYF,TGCAGCGTTGGCCTGGCACGCACAGATACGCAGTATTTT
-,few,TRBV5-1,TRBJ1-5,CASSIQGHPDQPQHF,TGCGCCAGCAGCATCCAGGGACACCCCGATCAGCCCCAGCATTTT
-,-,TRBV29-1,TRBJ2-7,CSVEVGAIGEQYF,TGCAGCGTTGAGGTAGGGGCTATAGGCGAGCAGTACTTC
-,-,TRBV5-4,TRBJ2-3,CASSLPLSTDTQYF,TGTGCCAGCAGCTTACCTCTAAGCACAGATACGCAGTATTTT
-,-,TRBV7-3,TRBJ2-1,CASSFQFGLYNEQFF,TGTGCCAGCAGCTTTCAGTTTGGGTTGTACAATGAGCAGTTCTTC
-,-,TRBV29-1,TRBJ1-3,CSAVYSGNTIYF,TGCAGCGCAGTTTACTCTGGAAACACCATATATTTT
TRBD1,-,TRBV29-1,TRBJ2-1,CSVPTGGSNEQFF,TGCAGCGTTCCGACAGGGGGGTCGAATGAGCAGTTCTTC
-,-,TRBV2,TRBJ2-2,CASSEQPGELFF,TGTGCCAGCAGTGAACAGCCCGGGGAGCTGTTTTTT
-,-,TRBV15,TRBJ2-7,CATSRDPLTRRYEQYF,TGTGCCACCAGCAGAGATCCCCTGACGAGACGCTACGAGCAGTACTTC
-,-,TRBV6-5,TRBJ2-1,CASSAYNEQFF,TGTGCCAGCAGTGCCTATAATGAGCAGTTCTTC
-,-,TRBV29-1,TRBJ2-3,CSVDESTDTQYF,TGCAGCGTTGATGAGAGCACAGATACGCAGTATTTT
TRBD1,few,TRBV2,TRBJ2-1,CASSRDRSYNEQFF,TGTGCCAGCAGTCGGGACAGATCCTACAATGAGCAGTTCTTC
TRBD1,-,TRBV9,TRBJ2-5,CASSAQGRGETQYF,TGTGCCAGCAGCGCTCAGGGCAGGGGGGAGACCCAGTACTTC
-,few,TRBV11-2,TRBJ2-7,CASSSVYEQYF,TGTGCCAGCAGCTCGGTCTACGAGCAGTACTTC
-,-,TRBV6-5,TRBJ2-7,CASSPTPRRAYEQYF,TGTGCCAGCAGTCCCACTCCCAGGAGGGCCTACGAGCAGTACTTC
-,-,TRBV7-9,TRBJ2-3,CASSLEASDTQYF,TGTGCCAGCAGCTTAGAGGCCTCAGATACGCAGTATTTT
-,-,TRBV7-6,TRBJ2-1,CASSLQGSYNEQFF,TGTGCCAGCAGCTTACAGGGCTCCTACAATGAGCAGTTCTTC
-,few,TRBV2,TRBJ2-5,CASDLQGTQTQYF,TGTGCCAGCGACCTGCAGGGGACACAGACCCAGTACTTC
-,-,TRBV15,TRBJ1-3,CATSRETGTRGNTIYF,TGTGCCACCAGCAGAGAAACCGGGACACGGGGAAACACCATATATTTT
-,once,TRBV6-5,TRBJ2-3,CASSYFRATDTQYF,TGTGCCAGCAGTTACTTCCGCGCCACAGATACGCAGTATTTT